This T cell receptor beta chain is from a study of blood T cell repertoires in COVID-19. The germline V gene has CDR1 LNHDA and CDR2 SQIVND (reference sequence). This CDR3 is built from 14 residues. Trimming at V came to 7 bases and at J to 0 bases, leaving 3 bases not matched to a gene. Data came from immunoSEQ multiplex PCR; TCRdb stores just in-frame clones and leaves some out. The sample has 200,000 to 250,000 clones, over 75% seen once. The source of this sequence is a woman between 35 and 50 years old with acute or convalescent COVID-19. V and J are TRBV19 and TRBJ1-1, with 9 bases identical to TRBD1. Sequences were obtained from peripheral blood. CDR3 region: CASIGDRVNTEAFF. For the CDR3, the DNA is TGTGCCAGTATCGGGGACAGGGTGAACACTGAAGCTTTCTTT.